Listed below are T cell receptor beta chains from one sample, sequenced in a study of cytomegalovirus exposure and HLA in healthy donors. Some clones are missing from TCRdb's copy, which holds only in-frame ones; the method was immunoSEQ multiplex PCR. The sample lists 150,000 to 200,000 clones; around 68% were seen once. The sequencing sample was made of PBMCs. The receptors here all came from a man aged 35 to 55 in good health and CMV-seronegative. CDR3s leave out the opening cysteine and the closing phenylalanine or tryptophan.

J: TRBJ2-2
V: TRBV14
CDR3: ASSQATYKNTGELF

J: TRBJ2-5
V: TRBV11-2
CDR3: ASSRGSGETQY

J: TRBJ2-5
V: TRBV6-6
CDR3: ASSYLRGAQETQY

J: TRBJ2-3
V: TRBV27
CDR3: ASSAGTGEADTQY

J: TRBJ2-1
V: TRBV4-2
CDR3: ASSPPGQSNEQF

J: TRBJ1-4
V: TRBV28
CDR3: ASSPPTGTNEKLF

J: TRBJ2-5
V: TRBV5-1
CDR3: ASSLERRETQY

J: TRBJ1-3
V: TRBV5-1
CDR3: ASSPNSLLTGNTIY

J: TRBJ1-4
V: TRBV30
CDR3: AWGERLTKLF

J: TRBJ2-7
V: TRBV5-5
CDR3: ASSLGGGPSYEQY

J: TRBJ2-3
V: TRBV7-2
CDR3: ASSLDGPLDTQY

J: TRBJ2-3
V: TRBV21-1
CDR3: ASMHVRTSGSTDTQY

J: TRBJ2-7
V: TRBV27
CDR3: ASSLRSGKAYEQY

J: TRBJ1-2
V: TRBV25-1
CDR3: ASSGGTGRSSVYGYT

J: TRBJ1-2
V: TRBV7-2
CDR3: ASSVTGGNGYT

J: TRBJ1-5
V: TRBV5-5
CDR3: ASSLVSDQPQH

J: TRBJ1-1
V: TRBV5-4
CDR3: ASSFGGELNTEAF

J: TRBJ1-2
V: TRBV5-6
CDR3: ASSLASGAHT

J: TRBJ2-2
V: TRBV29-1
CDR3: SVASRDSTGELF

J: TRBJ1-5
V: TRBV27
CDR3: ASSLGGGDQPQH

J: TRBJ2-7
V: TRBV6-1
CDR3: ASSEAWVSVGRKIYEQY

J: TRBJ2-3
V: TRBV9
CDR3: ASSPRTGEGTDTQY

J: TRBJ2-5
V: TRBV11-2
CDR3: ASSLEGTGGPPVETQY

J: TRBJ2-2
V: TRBV29-1
CDR3: SVEADTGELF

J: TRBJ2-3
V: TRBV19
CDR3: ASSSSRRAGDTQY

J: TRBJ2-7
V: TRBV7-2
CDR3: ASSSSTGDVFEQY

J: TRBJ2-2
V: TRBV4-1
CDR3: ASSQQSLADFANTGELF